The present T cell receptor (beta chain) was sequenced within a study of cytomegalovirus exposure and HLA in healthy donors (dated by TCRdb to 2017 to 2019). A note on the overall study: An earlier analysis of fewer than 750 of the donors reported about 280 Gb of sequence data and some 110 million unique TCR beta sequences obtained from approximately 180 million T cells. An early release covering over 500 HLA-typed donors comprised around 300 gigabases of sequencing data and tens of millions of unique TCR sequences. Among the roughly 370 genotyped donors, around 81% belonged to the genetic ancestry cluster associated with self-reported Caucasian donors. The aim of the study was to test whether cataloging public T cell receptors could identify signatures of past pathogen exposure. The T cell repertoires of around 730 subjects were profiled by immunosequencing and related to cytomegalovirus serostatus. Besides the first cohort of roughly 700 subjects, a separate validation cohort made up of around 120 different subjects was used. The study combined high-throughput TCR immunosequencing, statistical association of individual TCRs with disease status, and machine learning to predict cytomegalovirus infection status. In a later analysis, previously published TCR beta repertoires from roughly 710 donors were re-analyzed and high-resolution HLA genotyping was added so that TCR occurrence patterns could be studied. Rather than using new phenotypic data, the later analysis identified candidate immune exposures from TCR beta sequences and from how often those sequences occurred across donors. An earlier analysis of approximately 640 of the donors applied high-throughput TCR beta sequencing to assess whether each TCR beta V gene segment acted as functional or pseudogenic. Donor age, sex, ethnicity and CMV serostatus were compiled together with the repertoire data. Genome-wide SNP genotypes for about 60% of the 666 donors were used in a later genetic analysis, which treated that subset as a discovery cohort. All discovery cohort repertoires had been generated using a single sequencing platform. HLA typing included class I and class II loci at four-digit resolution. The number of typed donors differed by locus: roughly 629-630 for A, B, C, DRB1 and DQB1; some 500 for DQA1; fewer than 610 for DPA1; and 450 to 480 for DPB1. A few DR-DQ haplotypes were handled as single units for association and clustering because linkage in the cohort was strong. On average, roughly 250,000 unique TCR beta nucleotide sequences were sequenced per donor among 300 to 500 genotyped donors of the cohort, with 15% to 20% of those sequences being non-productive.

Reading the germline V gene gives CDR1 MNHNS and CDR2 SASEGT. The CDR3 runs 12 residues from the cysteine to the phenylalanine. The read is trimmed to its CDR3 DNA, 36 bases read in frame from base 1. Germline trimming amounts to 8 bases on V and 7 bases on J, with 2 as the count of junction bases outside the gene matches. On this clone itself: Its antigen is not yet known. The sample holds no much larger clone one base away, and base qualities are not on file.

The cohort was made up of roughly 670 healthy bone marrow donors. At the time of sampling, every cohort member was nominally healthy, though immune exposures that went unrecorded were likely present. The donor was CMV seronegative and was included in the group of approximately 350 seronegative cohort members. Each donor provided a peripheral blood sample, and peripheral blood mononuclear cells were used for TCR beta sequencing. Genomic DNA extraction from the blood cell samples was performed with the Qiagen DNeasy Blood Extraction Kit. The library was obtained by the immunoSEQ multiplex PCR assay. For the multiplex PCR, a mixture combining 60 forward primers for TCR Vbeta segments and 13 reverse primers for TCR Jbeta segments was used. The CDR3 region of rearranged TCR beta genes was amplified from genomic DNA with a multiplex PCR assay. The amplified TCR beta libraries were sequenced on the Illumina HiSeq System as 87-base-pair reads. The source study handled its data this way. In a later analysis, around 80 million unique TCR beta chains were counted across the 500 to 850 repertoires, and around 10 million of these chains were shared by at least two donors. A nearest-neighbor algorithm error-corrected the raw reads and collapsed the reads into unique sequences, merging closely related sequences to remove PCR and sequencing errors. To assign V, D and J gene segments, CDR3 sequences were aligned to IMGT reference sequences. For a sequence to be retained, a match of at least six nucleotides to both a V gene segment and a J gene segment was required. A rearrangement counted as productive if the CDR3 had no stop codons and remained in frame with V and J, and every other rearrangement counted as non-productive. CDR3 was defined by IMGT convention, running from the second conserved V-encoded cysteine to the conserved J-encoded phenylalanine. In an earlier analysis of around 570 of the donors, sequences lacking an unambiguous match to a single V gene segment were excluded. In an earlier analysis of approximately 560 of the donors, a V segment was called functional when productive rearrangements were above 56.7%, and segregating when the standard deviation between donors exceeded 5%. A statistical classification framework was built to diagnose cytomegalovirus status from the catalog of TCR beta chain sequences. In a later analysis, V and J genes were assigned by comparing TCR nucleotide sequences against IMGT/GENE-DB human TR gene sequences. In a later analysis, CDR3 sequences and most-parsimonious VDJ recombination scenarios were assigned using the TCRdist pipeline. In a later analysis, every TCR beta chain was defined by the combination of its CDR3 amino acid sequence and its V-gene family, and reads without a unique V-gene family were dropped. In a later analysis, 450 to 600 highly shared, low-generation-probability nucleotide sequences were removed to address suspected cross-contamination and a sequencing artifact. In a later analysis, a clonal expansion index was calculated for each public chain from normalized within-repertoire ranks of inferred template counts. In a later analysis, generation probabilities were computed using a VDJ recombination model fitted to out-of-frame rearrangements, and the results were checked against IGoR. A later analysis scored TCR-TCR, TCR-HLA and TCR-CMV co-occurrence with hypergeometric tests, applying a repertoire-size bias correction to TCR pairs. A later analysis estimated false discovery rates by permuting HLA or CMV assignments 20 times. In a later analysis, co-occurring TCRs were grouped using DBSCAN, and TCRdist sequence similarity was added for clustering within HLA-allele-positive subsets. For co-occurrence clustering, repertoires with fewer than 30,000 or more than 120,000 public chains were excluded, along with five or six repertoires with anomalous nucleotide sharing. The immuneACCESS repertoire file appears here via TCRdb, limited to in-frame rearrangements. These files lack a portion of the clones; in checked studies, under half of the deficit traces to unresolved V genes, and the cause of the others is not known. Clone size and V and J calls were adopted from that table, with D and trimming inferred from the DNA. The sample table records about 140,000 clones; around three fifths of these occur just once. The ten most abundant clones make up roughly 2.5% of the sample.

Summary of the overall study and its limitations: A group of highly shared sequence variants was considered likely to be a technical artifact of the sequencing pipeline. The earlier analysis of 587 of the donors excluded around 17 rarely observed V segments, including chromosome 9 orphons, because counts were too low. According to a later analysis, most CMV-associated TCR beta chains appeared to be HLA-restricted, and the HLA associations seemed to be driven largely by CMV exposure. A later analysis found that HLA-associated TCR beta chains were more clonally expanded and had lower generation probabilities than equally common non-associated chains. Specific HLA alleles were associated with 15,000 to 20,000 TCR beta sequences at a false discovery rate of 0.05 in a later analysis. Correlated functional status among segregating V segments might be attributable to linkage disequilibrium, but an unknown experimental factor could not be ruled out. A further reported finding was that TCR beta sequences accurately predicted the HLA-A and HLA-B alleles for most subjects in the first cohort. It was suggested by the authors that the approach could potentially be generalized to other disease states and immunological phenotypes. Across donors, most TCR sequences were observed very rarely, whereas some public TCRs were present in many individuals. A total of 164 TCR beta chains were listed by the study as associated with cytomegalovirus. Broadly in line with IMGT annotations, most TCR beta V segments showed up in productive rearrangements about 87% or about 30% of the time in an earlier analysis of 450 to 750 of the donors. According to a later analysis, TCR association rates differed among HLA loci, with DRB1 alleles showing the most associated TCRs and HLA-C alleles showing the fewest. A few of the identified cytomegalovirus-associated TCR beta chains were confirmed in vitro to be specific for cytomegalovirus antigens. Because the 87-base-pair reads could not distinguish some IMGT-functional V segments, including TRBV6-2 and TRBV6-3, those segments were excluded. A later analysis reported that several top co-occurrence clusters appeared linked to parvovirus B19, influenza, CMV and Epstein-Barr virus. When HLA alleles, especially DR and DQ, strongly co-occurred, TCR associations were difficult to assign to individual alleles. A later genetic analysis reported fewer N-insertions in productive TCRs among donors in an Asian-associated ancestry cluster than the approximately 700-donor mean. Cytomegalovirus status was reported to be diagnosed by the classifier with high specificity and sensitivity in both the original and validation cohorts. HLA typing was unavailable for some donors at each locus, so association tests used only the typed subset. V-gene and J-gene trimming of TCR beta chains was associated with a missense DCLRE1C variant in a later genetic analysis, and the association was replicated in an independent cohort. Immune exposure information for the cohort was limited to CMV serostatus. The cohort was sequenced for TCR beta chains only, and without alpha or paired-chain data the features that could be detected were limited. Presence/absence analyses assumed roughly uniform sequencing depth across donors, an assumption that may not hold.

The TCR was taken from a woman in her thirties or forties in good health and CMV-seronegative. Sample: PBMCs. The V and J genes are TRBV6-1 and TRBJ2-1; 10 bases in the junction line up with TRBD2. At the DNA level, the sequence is TGTGCCAGCCTAGCGGGGGAAAATGAGCAGTTCTTC. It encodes CASLAGENEQFF.